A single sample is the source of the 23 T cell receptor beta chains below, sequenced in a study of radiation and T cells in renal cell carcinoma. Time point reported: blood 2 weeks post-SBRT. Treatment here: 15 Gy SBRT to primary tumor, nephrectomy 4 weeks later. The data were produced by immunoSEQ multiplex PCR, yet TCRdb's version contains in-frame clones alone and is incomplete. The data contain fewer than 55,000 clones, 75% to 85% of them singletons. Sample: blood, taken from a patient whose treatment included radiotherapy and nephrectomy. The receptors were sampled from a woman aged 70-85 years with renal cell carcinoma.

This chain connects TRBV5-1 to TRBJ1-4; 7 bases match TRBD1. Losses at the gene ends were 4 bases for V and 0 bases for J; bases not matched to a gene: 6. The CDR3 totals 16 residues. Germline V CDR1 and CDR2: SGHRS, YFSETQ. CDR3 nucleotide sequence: TGCGCCAGCAGCAGTGGGACAGTCGCAACTAATGAAAAACTGTTTTTT. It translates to CASSSGTVATNEKLFF.

CDR3 nucleotide sequence: TGTGCCAGCATTCCAGGGTTGTGGCAGCCCCAGCATTTT. Protein product: CASIPGLWQPQHF. This chain uses TRBV2 with TRBJ1-5; a weak D match, TRBD1 (5 bases). CDR1 SNHLY and CDR2 FYNNEI come from the germline V gene. The V end lost 7 bases, the J end lost 7 bases, and 14 bases lay between the germline ends. The CDR3 loop spans 13 amino acids.

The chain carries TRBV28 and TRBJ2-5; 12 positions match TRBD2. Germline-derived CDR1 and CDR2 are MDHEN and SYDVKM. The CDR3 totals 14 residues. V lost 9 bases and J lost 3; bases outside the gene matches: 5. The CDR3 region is CASSTSGGKETQYF. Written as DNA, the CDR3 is TGTGCCAGTTCGACTAGCGGGGGAAAAGAGACCCAGTACTTC.

CDR3 nucleotides: TGTGCCAGCAGTTTCCGAGCGGGAGCTACCGGGGAGCTGTTTTTT. Translating gives CASSFRAGATGELFF. The V and J genes are TRBV27 and TRBJ2-2; TRBD2 aligns across 8 bases. The ends lost 3 bases at V and 5 bases at J; junction bases unmatched: 5. The germline V gene encodes CDR1 MNHEY and CDR2 SMNVEV (reference sequence). The CDR3 extends over 15 amino acids.

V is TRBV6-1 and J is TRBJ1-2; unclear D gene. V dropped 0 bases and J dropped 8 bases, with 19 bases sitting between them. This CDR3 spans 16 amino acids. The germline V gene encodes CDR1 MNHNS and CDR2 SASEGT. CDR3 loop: CASSEALKASGGGYTF. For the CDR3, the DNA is TGTGCCAGCAGTGAAGCCCTTAAGGCATCCGGAGGGGGCTACACCTTC.

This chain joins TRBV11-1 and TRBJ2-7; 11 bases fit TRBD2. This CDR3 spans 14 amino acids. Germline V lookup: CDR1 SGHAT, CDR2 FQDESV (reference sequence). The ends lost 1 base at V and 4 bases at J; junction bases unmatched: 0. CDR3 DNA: TGTGCCAGCAGCTTAGGACTAGCGGGGTACGAGCAGTACTTC. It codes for CASSLGLAGYEQYF.

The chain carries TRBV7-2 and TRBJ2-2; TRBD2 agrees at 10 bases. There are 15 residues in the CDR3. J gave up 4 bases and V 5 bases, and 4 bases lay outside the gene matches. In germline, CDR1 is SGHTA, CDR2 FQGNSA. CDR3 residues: CASSPTSGVTGELFF. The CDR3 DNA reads TGTGCCAGCAGCCCTACTAGCGGGGTCACCGGGGAGCTGTTTTTT.

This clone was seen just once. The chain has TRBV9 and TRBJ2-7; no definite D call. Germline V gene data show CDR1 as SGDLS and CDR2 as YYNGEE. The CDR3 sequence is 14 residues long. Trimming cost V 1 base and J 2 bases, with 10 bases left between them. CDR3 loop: CASSVSSNAYEQYF. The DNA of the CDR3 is TGTGCCAGCAGCGTATCCAGCAATGCCTACGAGCAGTACTTC.

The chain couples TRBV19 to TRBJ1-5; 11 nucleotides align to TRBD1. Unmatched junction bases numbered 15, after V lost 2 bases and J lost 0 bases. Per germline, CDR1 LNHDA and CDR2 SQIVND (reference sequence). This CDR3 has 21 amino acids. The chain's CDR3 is CASSIRGTGGGLGYSNQPQHF. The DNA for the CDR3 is TGTGCCAGTAGTATAAGGGGGACAGGGGGAGGTTTGGGTTATAGCAATCAGCCCCAGCATTTT.

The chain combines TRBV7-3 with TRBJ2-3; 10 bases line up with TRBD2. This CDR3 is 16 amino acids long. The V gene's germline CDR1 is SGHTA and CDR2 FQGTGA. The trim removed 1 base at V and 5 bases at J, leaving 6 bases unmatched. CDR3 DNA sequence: TGTGCCAGCAGCTTAAGGGCTAGCGGGAGTAAAGATACGCAGTATTTT. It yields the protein CASSLRASGSKDTQYF.

The CDR3 nucleotides are TGTGCCAGCAGCGCCCTGGGACAGGGGGTTCAGCCCCAGCATTTT. Translated, it gives CASSALGQGVQPQHF. This chain joins TRBV9 and TRBJ1-5; TRBD1 aligns across 11 bases. The germline V gene encodes CDR1 SGDLS and CDR2 YYNGEE. CDR3 length equals 15 residues. After removal of 3 bases from V and 6 bases from J, the junction contained 5 bases not matched to a gene.

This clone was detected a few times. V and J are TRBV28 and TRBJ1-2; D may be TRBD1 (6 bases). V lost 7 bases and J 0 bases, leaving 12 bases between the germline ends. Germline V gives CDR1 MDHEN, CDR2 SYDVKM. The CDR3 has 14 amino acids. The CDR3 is CASITGTTNYGYTF. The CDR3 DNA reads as TGTGCCAGCATTACCGGGACAACTAACTATGGCTACACCTTC.

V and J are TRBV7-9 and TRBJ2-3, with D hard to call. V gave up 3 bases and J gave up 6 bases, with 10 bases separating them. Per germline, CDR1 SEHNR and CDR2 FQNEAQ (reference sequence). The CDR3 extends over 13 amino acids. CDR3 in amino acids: CASSFLEVDTQYF. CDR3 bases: TGTGCCAGCAGCTTTCTAGAGGTTGATACGCAGTATTTT.

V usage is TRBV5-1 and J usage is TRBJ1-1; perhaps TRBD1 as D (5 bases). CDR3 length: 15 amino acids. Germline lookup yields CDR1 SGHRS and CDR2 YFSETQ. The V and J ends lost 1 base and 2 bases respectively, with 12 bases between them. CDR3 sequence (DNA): TGCGCCAGCAGCTTGACGTACGACAGTAACACTGAAGCTTTCTTT. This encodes CASSLTYDSNTEAFF.

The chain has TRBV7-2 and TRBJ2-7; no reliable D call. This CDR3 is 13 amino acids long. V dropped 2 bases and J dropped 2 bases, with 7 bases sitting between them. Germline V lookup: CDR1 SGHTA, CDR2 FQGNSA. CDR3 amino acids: CASSLTSPYEQYF. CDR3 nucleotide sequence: TGTGCCAGCAGCTTAACCTCCCCCTACGAGCAGTACTTC.

The CDR3 loop is CASSPGGVRGSYEQYF. In nucleotides, the CDR3 is TGTGCCAGCAGCCCAGGGGGGGTACGGGGCTCCTACGAGCAGTACTTC. The rearrangement joins TRBV7-8 to TRBJ2-7; D may be TRBD1 or TRBD2 (7 bases each). CDR1 and CDR2 (germline): SGHVS, FQNEAQ. V was clipped by 5 bases and J by 0 bases, with 17 bases between them. The CDR3 is 16 residues long.

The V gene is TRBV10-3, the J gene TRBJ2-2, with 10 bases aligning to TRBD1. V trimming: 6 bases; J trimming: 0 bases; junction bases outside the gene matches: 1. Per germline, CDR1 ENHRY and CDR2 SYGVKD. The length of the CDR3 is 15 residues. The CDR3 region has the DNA TGTGCCATCAGAGGACAGGGGGCGAACACCGGGGAGCTGTTTTTT. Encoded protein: CAIRGQGANTGELFF.

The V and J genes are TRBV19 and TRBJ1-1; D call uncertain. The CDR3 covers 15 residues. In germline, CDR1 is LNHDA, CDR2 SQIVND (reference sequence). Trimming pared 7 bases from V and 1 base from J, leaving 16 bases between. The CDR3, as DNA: TGTGCCAGTATGACCCAGGACTCTAAGAACACTGAAGCTTTCTTT. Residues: CASMTQDSKNTEAFF.

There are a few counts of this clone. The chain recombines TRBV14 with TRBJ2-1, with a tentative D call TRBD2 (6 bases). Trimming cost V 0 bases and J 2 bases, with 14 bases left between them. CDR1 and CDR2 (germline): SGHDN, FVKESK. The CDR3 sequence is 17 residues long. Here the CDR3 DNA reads TGTGCCAGCAGCCAAGATTTGACGGGAGTCCCCTACAATGAGCAGTTCTTC. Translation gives CASSQDLTGVPYNEQFF.

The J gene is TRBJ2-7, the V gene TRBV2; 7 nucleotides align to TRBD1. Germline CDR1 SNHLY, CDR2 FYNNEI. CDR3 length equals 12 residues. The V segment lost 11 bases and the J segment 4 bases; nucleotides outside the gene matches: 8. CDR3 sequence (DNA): TGTGCCCTATTAAAACAGGGGTACGAGCAGTACTTC. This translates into CALLKQGYEQYF.

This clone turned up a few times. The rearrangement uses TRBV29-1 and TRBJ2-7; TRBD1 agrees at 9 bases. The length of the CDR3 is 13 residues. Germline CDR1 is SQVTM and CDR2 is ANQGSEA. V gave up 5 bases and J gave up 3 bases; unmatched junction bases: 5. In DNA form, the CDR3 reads TGCAGCGTTAGCCGGGGACAGGGCTACGAGCAGTACTTC. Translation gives CSVSRGQGYEQYF.

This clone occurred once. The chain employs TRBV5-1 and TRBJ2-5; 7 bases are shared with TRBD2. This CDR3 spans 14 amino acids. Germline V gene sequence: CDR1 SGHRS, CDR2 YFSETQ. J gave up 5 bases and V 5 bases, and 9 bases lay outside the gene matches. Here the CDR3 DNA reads TGCGCCAGCAGGTTGCGGGAGTTTATTGAGACCCAGTACTTC. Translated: CASRLREFIETQYF.

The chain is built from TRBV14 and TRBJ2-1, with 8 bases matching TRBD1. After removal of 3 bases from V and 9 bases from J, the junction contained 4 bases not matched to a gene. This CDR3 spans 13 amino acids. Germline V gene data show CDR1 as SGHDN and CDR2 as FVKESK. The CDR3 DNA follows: TGTGCCAGCAGCCAGGGACAGGCGTTTGAGCAGTTCTTC. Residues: CASSQGQAFEQFF.